This T cell receptor (beta chain) was obtained from a study of cytomegalovirus exposure and HLA in healthy donors. Study findings and constraints: Across donors, presence/absence analyses took sequencing depth to be roughly uniform. One variant, a missense change in DCLRE1C, was linked in a later analysis to TCR beta V- and J-gene trimming. Based on reports, TCR beta sequences accurately predicted HLA-A and HLA-B alleles for most subjects.

Germline-derived CDR1 and CDR2 are SGHVS and FNYEAQ. The CDR3 has 17 amino acids. The V and J ends lost 1 base and 2 bases, in that order; junction bases with no gene match: 9. Points on this clone: No antigen is known for it.

Use of 60 Vbeta and 13 Jbeta primers characterized the PCR. The method was immunoSEQ multiplex PCR; TCRdb's version includes in-frame clones alone and lacks a portion of them. The sample totals about 120,000 clones. The source of this sequence is a man younger than 30 in good health and CMV-seronegative. Source material: PBMCs. The chain employs TRBV7-6 and TRBJ2-3; 7 nucleotides match TRBD2. This chain's CDR3 is CASSLGNGLAVTDTQYF. The CDR3 nucleotides read TGTGCCAGCAGCTTAGGGAACGGGCTAGCGGTCACAGATACGCAGTATTTT.